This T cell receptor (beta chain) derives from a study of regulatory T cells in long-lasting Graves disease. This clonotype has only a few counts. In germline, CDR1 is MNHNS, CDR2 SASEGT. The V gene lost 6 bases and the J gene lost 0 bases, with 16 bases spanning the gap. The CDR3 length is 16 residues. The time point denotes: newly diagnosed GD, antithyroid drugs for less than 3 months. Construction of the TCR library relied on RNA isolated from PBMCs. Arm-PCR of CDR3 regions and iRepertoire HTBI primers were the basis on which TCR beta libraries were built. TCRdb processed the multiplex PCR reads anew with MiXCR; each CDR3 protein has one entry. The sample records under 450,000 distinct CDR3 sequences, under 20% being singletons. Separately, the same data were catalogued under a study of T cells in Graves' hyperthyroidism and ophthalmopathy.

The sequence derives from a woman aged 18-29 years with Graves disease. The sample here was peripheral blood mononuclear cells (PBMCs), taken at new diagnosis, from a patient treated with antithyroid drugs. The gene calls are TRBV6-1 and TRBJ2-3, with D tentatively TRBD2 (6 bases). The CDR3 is CASSLAVGSSTDTQYF. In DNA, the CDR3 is TGTGCCAGCAGCTTAGCGGTAGGGAGTAGCACAGATACGCAGTATTTT.